Below, 15 T cell receptor beta chains from the same sample are listed, as sequenced in a study of blood T cell repertoires in COVID-19. Only in-frame clones appear in the TCRdb table, and some are missing; sequencing was by immunoSEQ multiplex PCR. The sample lists 70,000 or so clones, roughly three quarters occurring once. Input material: peripheral blood. The receptor source for this set is a man in his sixties with acute or convalescent COVID-19.

The V and J genes are TRBV7-8 and TRBJ1-2; 9 bases align to TRBD1. The V and J ends lost 5 bases and 6 bases, in that order; junction bases with no gene match: 7. From germline, CDR1 is SGHVS and CDR2 FQNEAQ. CDR3 length equals 14 residues. The CDR3 bases are TGTGCCAGCAGCAGGGACAGGGCCTATAATGGCTACACCTTC. Amino acid sequence: CASSRDRAYNGYTF. Filled out from reference TRBV7-8 and TRBJ1-2, the complete variable domain reads GAGVSQSPRYKVAKRGQDVALRCDPISGHVSLFWYQQALGQGPEFLTYFQNEAQLDKSGLPSDRFFAERPEGSVSTLKIQRTQQEDSAVYLCASSRDRAYNGYTFGSGTRLTVV.

The genes are TRBV24-1 and TRBJ1-2; TRBD1 matches 7 bases. The CDR3 is 15 residues long. Germline V gene lookup returns CDR1 KGHDR and CDR2 SFDVKD. The V segment lost 3 bases and the J segment 4 bases; nucleotides outside the gene matches: 7. In DNA form, the CDR3 reads TGTGCCACCAGTGATACAGACAGGGTTGGCTATGGCTACACCTTC. This translates into CATSDTDRVGYGYTF.

V usage is TRBV2 and J usage is TRBJ2-1, with unresolved D. The CDR3 sequence is 12 residues long. The germline V gene has CDR1 SNHLY and CDR2 FYNNEI. Trimming cost V 6 bases and J 6 bases, with 9 bases left between them. CDR3 bases: TGTGCCAGCAGGCCAGACACCAATGAGCAGTTCTTC. Amino acids: CASRPDTNEQFF.

The V and J genes are TRBV5-4 and TRBJ1-1, with D perhaps TRBD1 (6 bases). The V end was cut by 4 bases, the J end by 10 bases, with 20 bases between. This CDR3 comprises 14 residues. Looked up from germline, CDR1 is SGHNT and CDR2 is YYREEE (reference sequence). The CDR3 DNA reads TGTGCCAGCAGCACTGGGGGCGAGGGACGGGGAGCTTTCTTT. Its translation: CASSTGGEGRGAFF.

V usage is TRBV6-2 or TRBV6-3 and J usage is TRBJ2-3, with 8 bases aligning to TRBD2. The CDR3 spans 15 residues. V shed 6 bases and J 4 bases; nucleotides not matched to a gene: 9. Germline loops: CDR1 MNHEY, CDR2 SVGEGT. The CDR3 is CASSPGTRLADTQYF. The DNA for the CDR3 is TGTGCCAGCAGCCCCGGGACTAGATTGGCAGATACGCAGTATTTT.

The genes are TRBV19 and TRBJ1-4; 8 bases are a match to TRBD1. Trimming took 6 bases from V and 5 from J; bases not matched to a gene: 8. The germline V gene encodes CDR1 LNHDA and CDR2 SQIVND (reference sequence). The CDR3 extends over 15 amino acids. The CDR3 sequence: CASRKPGQANEKLFF. The CDR3 DNA reads TGTGCCAGTAGGAAACCGGGACAGGCAAATGAAAAACTGTTTTTT.

The chain employs TRBV12-5 and TRBJ2-1; D not certain. V lost 6 bases, J lost 3 bases, and 12 bases lay in between. The CDR3 sequence is 14 residues long. In germline, CDR1 is LGHNT, CDR2 FRNRAP. The CDR3 sequence: CASGTGGFYNEQFF. Here the CDR3 DNA reads TGTGCTAGTGGGACTGGCGGTTTCTACAATGAGCAGTTCTTC. Filled out from reference TRBV12-5 and TRBJ2-1, the complete variable domain reads DARVTQTPRHKVTEMGQEVTMRCQPILGHNTVFWYRQTMMQGLELLAYFRNRAPLDDSGMPKDRFSAEMPDATLATLKIQPSEPRDSAVYFCASGTGGFYNEQFFGPGTRLTVL.

The chain combines TRBV19 with TRBJ1-1; 7 nucleotides line up with TRBD1. V dropped 4 bases and J dropped 7; count of bases not matched to a gene: 6. Germline CDR1 LNHDA, CDR2 SQIVND (reference sequence). The CDR3 extends over 13 amino acids. CDR3 coding DNA: TGTGCCAGTAGTACAAGGGACAGTTTTGAAGCTTTCTTT. This codes for CASSTRDSFEAFF.

The chain has TRBV2 and TRBJ1-5, with a tentative D call TRBD1 (6 bases). The V end was cut by 6 bases, the J end by 2 bases, with 20 bases between. The CDR3 is made up of 17 amino acids. Germline CDR1 SNHLY, CDR2 FYNNEI. CDR3 protein: CASSPGVRAGGNQPQHF. As DNA, the CDR3 is TGTGCCAGCAGCCCAGGGGTCAGGGCCGGGGGCAATCAGCCCCAGCATTTT.

The rearrangement joins TRBV20-1 to TRBJ2-5, with 13 bases matching TRBD2. The CDR3 is 16 residues long. Germline V CDR1 and CDR2: DFQATT, SNEGSKA (reference sequence). V shed 3 bases and J 1 base; nucleotides not matched to a gene: 5. The CDR3 DNA sequence: TGCAGTGCTAGTCGCGGGACTAGCGGGGCCCAAGAGACCCAGTACTTC. Translation: CSASRGTSGAQETQYF.

The gene calls are TRBV18 and TRBJ1-5, with D possibly TRBD1 on 6 matching bases. This CDR3 has 18 amino acids. Germline V gene data show CDR1 as KGHSH and CDR2 as LQKENI. V lost 0 bases to trimming and J lost 10 bases, with 25 bases between them. The CDR3 loop reads CASSPPGLGGVPNSPQHF. CDR3 bases: TGTGCCAGCTCACCACCGGGACTAGGGGGGGTCCCAAACAGCCCCCAGCATTTT.

The gene calls are TRBV7-9 and TRBJ2-7; 9 bases fit TRBD1. Germline CDR1 is SEHNR and CDR2 is FQNEAQ (reference sequence). V was clipped by 2 bases and J by 3 bases; unmatched bases: 8. The CDR3 length is 16 residues. CDR3 coding DNA: TGTGCCAGCAGCTTACCGGGACAGGGAATAGACTACGAGCAGTACTTC. It encodes CASSLPGQGIDYEQYF.

This chain links TRBV4-3 with TRBJ2-6; 9 bases are a match to TRBD2. The CDR3 runs 22 residues. From germline, CDR1 is LGHNA and CDR2 YSLEER. With 1 base clipped from V and 4 bases from J, the junction kept 20 bases outside the gene matches. This chain's CDR3 is CASSQGVGRGGAFNLGANVLTF. The CDR3, as DNA: TGCGCCAGCAGCCAAGGAGTTGGTCGCGGGGGGGCGTTTAATCTCGGGGCCAACGTCCTGACTTTC.

V and J are TRBV27 and TRBJ2-4, with 7 nucleotides matching TRBD1. With 4 bases clipped from V and 1 base from J, the junction kept 7 bases outside the gene matches. CDR3 size: 16 residues. The V gene's germline CDR1 is MNHEY and CDR2 SMNVEV (reference sequence). This chain's CDR3 is CASSSREQGAKNIQYF. CDR3 coding DNA: TGTGCCAGCAGTTCTCGAGAACAGGGGGCCAAAAACATTCAGTACTTC.

This chain connects TRBV6-5 to TRBJ2-1; 11 bases line up with TRBD2. Trimming at V came to 6 bases and at J to 6 bases, leaving 7 bases not matched to a gene. The CDR3 length is 15 residues. Germline CDR1 reads MNHEY; CDR2 reads SVGAGI. The DNA of the CDR3 is TGTGCCAGCAGAGTTAGCGGGGGGGCCCTCAATGAGCAGTTCTTC. Protein sequence: CASRVSGGALNEQFF.